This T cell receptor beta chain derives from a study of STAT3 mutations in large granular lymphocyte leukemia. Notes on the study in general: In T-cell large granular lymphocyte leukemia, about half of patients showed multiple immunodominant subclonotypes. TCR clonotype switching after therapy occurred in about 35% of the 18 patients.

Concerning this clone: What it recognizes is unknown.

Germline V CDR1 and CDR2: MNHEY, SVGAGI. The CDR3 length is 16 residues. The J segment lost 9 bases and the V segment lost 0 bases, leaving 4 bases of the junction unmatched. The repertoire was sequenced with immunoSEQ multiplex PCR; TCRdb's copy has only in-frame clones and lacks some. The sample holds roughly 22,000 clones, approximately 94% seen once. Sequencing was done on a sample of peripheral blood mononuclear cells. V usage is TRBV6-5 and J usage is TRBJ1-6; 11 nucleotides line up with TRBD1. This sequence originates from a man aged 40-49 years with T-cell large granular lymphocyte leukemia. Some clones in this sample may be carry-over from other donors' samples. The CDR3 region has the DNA TGTGCCAGCAGTTACTCCGGGGACAGGGGGGCTTCACCCCTCCACTTT. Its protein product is CASSYSGDRGASPLHF.